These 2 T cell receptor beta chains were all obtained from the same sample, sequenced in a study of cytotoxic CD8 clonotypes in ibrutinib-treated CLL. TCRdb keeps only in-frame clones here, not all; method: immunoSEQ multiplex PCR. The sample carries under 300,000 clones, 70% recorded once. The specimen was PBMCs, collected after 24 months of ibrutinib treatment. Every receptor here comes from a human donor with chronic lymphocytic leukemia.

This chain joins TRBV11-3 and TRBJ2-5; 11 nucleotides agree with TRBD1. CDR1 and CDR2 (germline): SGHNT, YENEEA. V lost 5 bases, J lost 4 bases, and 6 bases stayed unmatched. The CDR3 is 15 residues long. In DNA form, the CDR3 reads TGTGCCAGCAGCAGGACAGGGGGCGAGGGAGAGACCCAGTACTTC. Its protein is CASSRTGGEGETQYF.

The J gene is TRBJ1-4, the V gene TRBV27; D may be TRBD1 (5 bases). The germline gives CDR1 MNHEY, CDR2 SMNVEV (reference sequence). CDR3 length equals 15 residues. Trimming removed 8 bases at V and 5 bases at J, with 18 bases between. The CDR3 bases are TGTGCCAGCCGTAGAGAGGGACGGGAAAATGAAAAACTGTTTTTT. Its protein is CASRREGRENEKLFF.